This T cell receptor beta chain was observed in a study of blood T cell repertoires in COVID-19. Study context: There were acute and convalescent COVID-19 samples, and they came from the United States, Italy and Spain. Nucleic acid was either cDNA or gDNA, and it came from T cells, B-cell-depleted T cells, or PBMCs.

V was clipped by 4 bases and J by 6 bases; unmatched bases: 7. The germline V gene encodes CDR1 LNHDA and CDR2 SQIVND (reference sequence). This CDR3 is 14 amino acids long. In the study's own analysis: Reference gene primer amplification gave nucleated cell count estimates. Sequencing was performed with immunoSEQ multiplex PCR; in TCRdb, only in-frame clones are kept and a portion is missing. Clone size and the V and J calls come from that table; the DNA yielded D and trimming. This table has more than 250,000 clones, 80% to 90% appearing once. In Cohort 3, a recovered donor had either two negative PCRs, clearance, or symptom resolution.

This sequence was found in a man aged 25-40 years who had recovered from COVID-19. This sequence joins TRBV19 and TRBJ1-2; TRBD1 agrees at 8 bases. Sequencing was performed on PBMCs or T cells enriched from blood (not recorded which). The CDR3 coding sequence is TGTGCCAGTAGTAGAATGGACAGGGAGGATGGCTACACCTTC. Its protein is CASSRMDREDGYTF.